This T cell receptor beta chain was recorded in a study of graft-versus-host responses after intestinal transplantation. Overall study context: The study gave all recipients anti-thymocyte globulin induction, then tacrolimus and steroids for 2 to 3 years.

Study-wide findings and caveats: GvH clones appeared in recipient marrow, some first in ileum or blood. HvG clone declines early post-transplant were associated with peak circulating GvH levels. Across patients carrying graft-donor T cell macrochimerism, allografts held high graft-versus-host to host-versus-graft clonal ratios.

TCRdb's table, derived via immunoSEQ multiplex PCR, lists solely in-frame clones and lacks some. The data contain 90,000 or so clones, roughly 80% of them singletons. A remark on this clone: What it recognizes is unknown.

Germline V gives CDR1 SGHRS, CDR2 YFSETQ. The CDR3 spans 15 residues. The V and J ends lost 2 bases and 9 bases, in that order; junction bases with no gene match: 6. This sequence originates from a human donor who received an intestinal transplant. The sample in question was unstimulated CD4+ T cells sorted from spleen or lymph node cells, obtained before intestinal transplant. V is TRBV5-1 and J is TRBJ2-1, with 12 bases lining up with TRBD2. The CDR3 nucleotides are TGCGCCAGCAGCTTCCGACTAGCGGGAGACGGTGAGCAGTTCTTC. Encoded protein: CASSFRLAGDGEQFF.